Listed below are T cell receptor beta chains from one sample, sequenced in a study of blood T cell repertoires in COVID-19. Using immunoSEQ multiplex PCR, the repertoire was profiled, and TCRdb retains in-frame clones only, with some absent. Of about 140,000 clones in the sample, about 86% are singletons; the top ten hold more than 6.5%. The sequencing input was peripheral blood. Receptors originate from a human donor in a cohort sampled during active COVID-19. Each CDR3 is given without its conserved first and last residue.

v_call	cdr3_aa
TRBV2	ASRDRDNEQF
TRBV7-9	ASRGTGTGELF
TRBV28	ASSSDTRQGRETQY
TRBV7-2	ASSLGLAGAGTQY
TRBV6-5	ASRRAWQETQY
TRBV28	ASRAPGQGSTEQY
TRBV5-4	ASSLEASGRETQY
TRBV28	ASSRRGGAYSGANVLT
TRBV18	ASSPPGGASGNTIY
TRBV25-1	ASSELGTSGSTDTQY
TRBV5-1	ASSRDSSSYEQY
TRBV25-1	ASSDESSYNSPLH
TRBV11-2	ASSLVLAVGELF
TRBV3-1/TRBV3-2	ASSQGGAVYGYT
TRBV10-3	AITPSAGDFRQY
TRBV7-2	ASSGGTGALYEQY
TRBV12-5	ASGLFRDRDFPPTGNTIY
TRBV24-1	ATSDGAGGDEQY
TRBV4-1	ASSQDQWRSYEQY
TRBV9	ASSAQGGLTTDTQY
TRBV3-1/TRBV3-2	ASSQFTGGYEQY
TRBV18	ASSPWTSGNTGELF
TRBV15	ATSRDPAGLSSYNEQF
TRBV7-9	ASSSGQYEQY
TRBV29-1	SVAGIYYEQY
TRBV5-4	ASSLNSGRAFGELF
TRBV5-4	ASRPGLAGVTSYNEQF
TRBV19	ASSITRADYGYT